These T cell receptor beta chains were read from a single sample in a study of cytomegalovirus exposure and HLA in healthy donors. Assay used: immunoSEQ multiplex PCR; TCRdb lists only in-frame clones, some missing. The listing records tens of thousands of clones. Specimen: PBMCs. Source of these receptors: a man between 35 and 55 years old in good health and CMV-seronegative. The conserved cysteine and the conserved F or W are not part of the CDR3 here. The order of the fields is V gene, J gene, CDR3 protein.

TRBV6-4,TRBJ2-3,ASSLAGESDTQY
TRBV6-6,TRBJ2-7,ASSGFGTGVTEQY
TRBV18,TRBJ2-7,ASSLSYEQY
TRBV29-1,TRBJ2-5,SVEQGTQETQY
TRBV7-2,TRBJ2-7,ASSFSDGNYEQY
TRBV11-2,TRBJ2-7,ASSSTRTGVPYEQY
TRBV5-4,TRBJ2-2,ASSSGLWDTGELF
TRBV6-5,TRBJ1-2,ASAPPGGEYGYT
TRBV19,TRBJ2-7,ASSTGRRSAYEQY
TRBV7-9,TRBJ1-4,ASSLGRGGNEKLF
TRBV6-4,TRBJ2-7,ASSRDRGLDEQY
TRBV18,TRBJ1-2,ASSQPLANYGYT
TRBV10-3,TRBJ2-7,AISEAGGRGVWQY
TRBV9,TRBJ2-5,ASSPLGEPAETQY
TRBV6-6,TRBJ2-7,ASISTGKATYEQY
TRBV6-5,TRBJ2-7,ASSYSMSAAPVGQY
TRBV30,TRBJ1-2,AWTYRDRANYGYT
TRBV4-2,TRBJ1-1,ASSHDPRDFDTEAF
TRBV5-4,TRBJ2-7,ASSSPTGGLRGKQY
TRBV2,TRBJ2-3,ASSYADTQY
TRBV4-2,TRBJ2-4,ASSQGGREYENIQY
TRBV11-2,TRBJ2-1,ASSFTSGGYEQF
TRBV7-9,TRBJ2-2,ASSLKRGLAGETGELF
TRBV7-3,TRBJ1-1,ASSPTGDTEAF
TRBV5-1,TRBJ2-7,ASSFSGSYEQY
TRBV29-1,TRBJ2-7,SVVPTEASYEQY
TRBV19,TRBJ2-1,ASTQAFSDPSYNEQF
TRBV4-3,TRBJ2-2,ASSHIIAGGDTGELF
TRBV18,-,ASSPPGISYEQY
TRBV4-3,TRBJ2-3,ASSQDRRTFTDKQY
TRBV11-3,TRBJ2-2,ASSGTSGTGELF
TRBV28,TRBJ2-7,ASHSSGFGPRYEQY
TRBV5-6,TRBJ2-7,ASSLSERSSYEQY
TRBV9,TRBJ2-6,ASSVKRTREGSGANVLT
TRBV30,TRBJ1-2,AWRNRVGYGYT
TRBV30,TRBJ1-1,AWSGGQGRHAF